The 5 T cell receptor beta chains listed next were all sequenced from one sample in a study of shared clonotypes between healthy human individuals. Generated by immunoSEQ multiplex PCR, the TCRdb table keeps only in-frame clones and is missing some. Altogether approximately 2.3 million clones are present, over 90% being singletons, with the ten largest covering 0.39%. Sequencing was carried out using naive CD4+ T cells from PBMCs. Documented subset: CD45RA+ positively selected. Receptors originate from a man between 18 and 29 years old in good health. Some clones in this sample may be carry-over from other donors' samples.

The J gene is TRBJ2-3, the V gene TRBV5-1; D is ambiguous. This CDR3 comprises 15 residues. CDR1 is SGHRS, CDR2 YFSETQ, per germline. Trimming removed 3 bases at V and 4 bases at J, with 15 bases between. The chain's CDR3 is CASSSDRLGSDTQYF. The CDR3 DNA reads TGCGCCAGCAGCTCAGACCGGTTGGGCTCAGATACGCAGTATTTT.

Comments on this clone: A read error may produce the germline difference seen at one junction end. The gene calls are TRBV2 and TRBJ2-3; TRBD2 agrees at 8 bases. Germline CDR1 SNHLY, CDR2 FYNNEI. This CDR3 is built from 16 residues. The CDR3: CASTEGPAGGQDTQYF. The CDR3 nucleotides read TGTGCCAGCACTGAAGGGCCGGCGGGAGGCCAAGATACGCAGTATTTT.

This clone was recorded once. The genes are TRBV5-1 and TRBJ1-2; 7 bases fit TRBD1. The CDR3 covers 12 residues. Germline V CDR1 and CDR2: SGHRS, YFSETQ. The J segment lost 6 bases and the V segment lost 4 bases, leaving 3 bases of the junction unmatched. The CDR3 bases are TGCGCCAGCAGCCCGGACAGGAATGGCTACACCTTC. It translates to CASSPDRNGYTF.

The genes are TRBV7-9 and TRBJ1-1, with no clear D. V lost 1 base to trimming and J lost 2 bases, with 8 bases between them. CDR1 SEHNR and CDR2 FQNEAQ come from the germline V gene (reference sequence). The CDR3 has 14 residues. CDR3 in DNA: TGTGCCAGCAGCTTAGAGGTCGGCAACACTGAAGCTTTCTTT. This gives the protein CASSLEVGNTEAFF. Supplemented by reference TRBV7-9 and TRBJ1-1, the full variable domain reads DTGVSQNPRHKITKRGQNVTFRCDPISEHNRLYWYRQTLGQGPEFLTYFQNEAQLEKSRLLSDRFSAERPKGSFSTLEIQRTEQGDSAMYLCASSLEVGNTEAFFGQGTRLTVV.

J is TRBJ1-1 and V is TRBV6-1; unclear D gene. This CDR3 has 14 residues. Germline CDR1 reads MNHNS; CDR2 reads SASEGT. V was clipped by 7 bases and J by 0 bases, with 12 bases between them. In DNA form, the CDR3 reads TGTGCCAGCAACTTGGAGAACATGAACACTGAAGCTTTCTTT. Its translation: CASNLENMNTEAFF.